The 21 T cell receptor beta chains below all came from one sample that was sequenced in a study of molecular identifiers for immune sequencing clone quantification. TCRdb independently ran MiXCR on the PCR reads; one entry per CDR3 protein. The sample carries tens of thousands of distinct CDR3 sequences, about 18% recorded once. The source material was naive CD8+ T cells from blood, with Jurkat cell RNA spiked in. Documented subset: FACS-sorted CD8+CD4-CCR7+CD45RA+ naive T cells. The source is a human donor in good health. Some libraries in this study had Jurkat cell RNA spiked in.

This clonotype was seen many times. The chain links TRBV25-1 to TRBJ2-7; D remains ambiguous. The CDR3 length is 13 residues. Trimming took 1 base from V and 5 from J, leaving 9 bases between them. Germline CDR1 is MGHDK and CDR2 is SYGVNS. The CDR3 nucleotides read TGTGCCAGCAGTGAATGGGCAGTCCACGAGCAGTACTTC. Its translation is CASSEWAVHEQYF.

A word on this clonotype: Given a much more abundant clone one base away, this may be a read error. This chain connects TRBV12-3 or TRBV12-4 to TRBJ1-1; D is possibly TRBD1 (5 bases). The length of the CDR3 is 11 residues. For the CDR3, the DNA is TGTGCCAGCAGTGGGGGGACTGAAGCTCTCTTT. Its protein is CASSGGTEALF.

This clonotype was seen repeatedly, ten times or more. The chain uses TRBV7-9 and TRBJ2-7, with 9 positions matching TRBD1. This CDR3 spans 12 amino acids. In germline, CDR1 is SEHNR, CDR2 FQNEAQ (reference sequence). Germline trimming cut 5 bases from V and 6 bases from J; bases unmatched to any gene: 2. The DNA for the CDR3 is TGTGCCAGCAGCGGGACAGGGTTCGAGCAGTACTTC. Residues: CASSGTGFEQYF.

There are many counts of this clonotype. The chain joins TRBV5-8 to TRBJ2-3, with D possibly being TRBD1 (6 bases). Germline CDR1 reads SGHTS; CDR2 reads YDEGEE. There are 15 residues in the CDR3. V was shortened by 0 bases and J by 5 bases, with 13 bases between the two germline ends. In nucleotides, the CDR3 is TGTGCCAGCAGCTTGGTCAGGGGATGGGAAGATACGCAGTATTTT. Its translation is CASSLVRGWEDTQYF.

At least ten counts were recorded for this clonotype. In DNA, the CDR3 is TGTGCCAGCAGTCCTGGAGGGGGCGTTTCACCCCTCCACTTT. Amino acids: CASSPGGGVSPLHF. The chain employs TRBV7-9 and TRBJ1-6; TRBD1 aligns across 7 bases. J was trimmed by 9 bases and V by 6 bases; bases with no gene match: 8. In germline, CDR1 is SEHNR, CDR2 FQNEAQ (reference sequence). This CDR3 contains 14 residues.

Judged by abundance, this clonotype is medium-sized. This sequence joins TRBV28 and TRBJ2-3; perhaps TRBD2 as D (6 bases). Germline V lookup: CDR1 MDHEN, CDR2 SYDVKM. The V end lost 7 bases, the J end lost 0 bases, and 20 bases lay between the germline ends. There are 17 residues in the CDR3. The CDR3 DNA is TGTGCCAGCACCCCCCTACCTGGGGCGGGAAGCACAGATACGCAGTATTTT. Amino acid sequence: CASTPLPGAGSTDTQYF.

Only a few counts were recorded for this clonotype. The DNA for the CDR3 is TGTGCCAGCAGCTTTCCACAGGGAGAAGAGACCCAGTACTTC. This translates into CASSFPQGEETQYF. The chain is built from TRBV7-9 and TRBJ2-5, with D possibly TRBD1 on 6 matching bases. The CDR3 is made up of 14 amino acids. Germline assignment: CDR1 SEHNR and CDR2 FQNEAQ (reference sequence). Trimming cost V 3 bases and J 3 bases, with 11 bases left between them.

The chain joins TRBV10-3 to TRBJ2-5; a weak D match, TRBD1 (9 bases). Trimming removed 6 bases from V and 5 bases from J, with 37 bases in between. The CDR3 contains 21 residues. CDR1 and CDR2 from the germline V gene are ENHRY and SYGVKD. The CDR3 loop reads CAISRPWTDPFDSGTGETQYF. The DNA for the CDR3 is TGTGCCATCAGCCGACCATGGACAGACCCCTTCGATAGCGGGACAGGGGAGACCCAGTACTTC.

In regard to this clonotype: A much more abundant neighbour one base away suggests this may be a read error. This chain uses TRBV5-3 with TRBJ2-7, with 7 bases that match TRBD2. TRBV5-3 is an ORF, and what it does is uncertain. The CDR3 has 15 residues. V lost 8 bases and J lost 4; bases outside the gene matches: 15. CDR3 sequence (DNA): TGTGCCAGCAGCAACGACCAGGAGGGAGGGTACGAGCAGTACTTC. Amino acids: CASSNDQEGGYEQYF.

This clonotype was picked up many times. The rearrangement links TRBV20-1 to TRBJ2-1, with D possibly TRBD2 on 6 matching bases. The germline gives CDR1 DFQATT, CDR2 SNEGSKA (reference sequence). CDR3 length equals 14 residues. Trimming removed 3 bases from V and 3 bases from J, with 12 bases in between. CDR3 residues: CSASSSGYYNEQFF. In DNA, the CDR3 is TGCAGTGCTAGCAGTAGCGGCTACTACAATGAGCAGTTCTTC.

This clonotype has a count of ten or more. The chain's CDR3 is CASSHPNTEAFF. CDR3 sequence (DNA): TGTGCCAGCAGCCACCCGAACACTGAAGCTTTCTTT. The chain combines TRBV7-9 with TRBJ1-1; no clear D gene. V was pared by 5 bases and J by 1 base, with 5 bases between. CDR1 is SEHNR, CDR2 FQNEAQ, per germline (reference sequence). The CDR3 has 12 amino acids.

This clonotype has ten or more counts. This sequence joins TRBV5-1 and TRBJ1-1, with D uncertain. Germline V CDR1 and CDR2: SGHRS, YFSETQ. The germline V and J ends were trimmed by 3 bases and 0 bases, with 12 bases remaining between them. CDR3 size: 15 residues. CDR3 sequence: CASSSQQQMNTEAFF. In nucleotides, the CDR3 is TGCGCCAGCAGCTCCCAACAACAAATGAACACTGAAGCTTTCTTT.

This clonotype was recorded a few times. This chain links TRBV25-1 with TRBJ2-1; D perhaps matches TRBD2 (5 bases). V lost 8 bases and J lost 0, with 14 bases in between. This CDR3 has 15 amino acids. Germline values: CDR1 MGHDK, CDR2 SYGVNS. CDR3 nucleotide sequence: TGTGCCAGCTCCGCGGGCCCAAGCTCCTACAATGAGCAGTTCTTC. It encodes CASSAGPSSYNEQFF. The full variable domain, completed using reference TRBV25-1 and TRBJ2-1, is EADIYQTPRYLVIGTGKKITLECSQTMGHDKMYWYQQDPGMELHLIHYSYGVNSTEKGDLSSESTVSRIRTEHFPLTLESARPSHTSQYLCASSAGPSSYNEQFFGPGTRLTVL.

This clonotype was detected ten times or more. The V and J genes are TRBV6-2 or TRBV6-3 and TRBJ1-1; TRBD1 agrees at 10 bases. V lost 2 bases to trimming and J lost 5 bases; unmatched junction nucleotides: 8. Germline V gives CDR1 MNHEY, CDR2 SVGEGT. The length of the CDR3 is 16 residues. This CDR3 is CASSYTRTGGRTEAFF. CDR3 sequence (DNA): TGTGCCAGCAGTTACACCCGGACAGGGGGGAGGACTGAAGCTTTCTTT.

Details on this clonotype: The CDR3 does not close with the conserved phenylalanine or tryptophan, likely indicating a read error. This sequence joins TRBV29-1 and TRBJ2-7; maybe TRBD1 (6 bases). The CDR3 runs to 13 residues. Germline CDR1 reads SQVTM; CDR2 reads ANQGSEA. The V gene lost 7 bases and the J gene lost 5 bases, with 18 bases spanning the gap. The CDR3: CSARTEEAHEQYL. The CDR3 bases are TGCAGCGCCCGGACAGAAGAAGCCCACGAGCAGTACCTC.

In this sample, this clonotype turned up many times. The V gene is TRBV19, the J gene TRBJ2-3; 8 bases fit TRBD2. This CDR3 spans 16 amino acids. Germline-derived CDR1 and CDR2 are LNHDA and SQIVND (reference sequence). After removal of 5 bases from V and 0 bases from J, the junction contained 7 bases not matched to a gene. The CDR3 is CASSLLAALSTDTQYF. The CDR3 DNA is TGTGCCAGTAGTTTACTAGCGGCCCTAAGCACAGATACGCAGTATTTT. Using reference TRBV19 and TRBJ2-3 for the parts outside the CDR3, the full variable domain is DGGITQSPKYLFRKEGQNVTLSCEQNLNHDAMYWYRQDPGQGLRLIYYSQIVNDFQKGDIAEGYSVSREKKESFPLTVTSAQKNPTAFYLCASSLLAALSTDTQYFGPGTRLTVL.

In this sample, this clonotype turned up once. A single base separates this from a much larger clone, so it may be a read error. This chain uses TRBV25-1 with TRBJ2-1; a weak D match, TRBD2 (5 bases). Trimming removed 5 bases from V and 1 base from J, with 15 bases in between. The CDR3 is 16 amino acids. Germline V gene sequence: CDR1 MGHDK, CDR2 SYGVNS. In DNA, the CDR3 is TGTGCCAGCAGTCCCCGGGGTATGGGGTCCTACAATGAGCAGTTCTTC. Its translation is CASSPRGMGSYNEQFF. The whole variable domain, remainder taken from reference TRBV25-1 and TRBJ2-1, is EADIYQTPRYLVIGTGKKITLECSQTMGHDKMYWYQQDPGMELHLIHYSYGVNSTEKGDLSSESTVSRIRTEHFPLTLESARPSHTSQYLCASSPRGMGSYNEQFFGPGTRLTVL.

The table lists this clonotype with many counts. The rearrangement uses TRBV6-2 or TRBV6-3 and TRBJ2-5, with a weak D call TRBD1 (6 bases). The CDR3 is 16 residues long. The V end was cut by 6 bases, the J end by 5 bases, with 22 bases between. Germline V CDR1 and CDR2: MNHEY, SVGEGT. For the CDR3, the DNA is TGTGCCAGCAGCAACCACAAAGGACAGACCCGGGAGACCCAGTACTTC. It encodes CASSNHKGQTRETQYF.

Regarding this clonotype: Since a much larger clone is just one base distant, this may be a read error. The chain has TRBV29-1 and TRBJ1-3; 9 bases align to TRBD1. CDR3 length equals 15 residues. Germline V lookup: CDR1 SQVTM, CDR2 ANQGSEA. The CDR3 loop reads CSVGLGQGLGSTIYF. Written as DNA, the CDR3 is TGCAGCGTTGGATTGGGACAGGGTTTGGGAAGCACCATATATTTT.

The chain employs TRBV12-3 or TRBV12-4 and TRBJ2-5; TRBD2 matches 16 bases. This CDR3 region has 16 residues. Germline trimming cut 4 bases from V and 5 bases from J; bases unmatched to any gene: 4. Here the CDR3 DNA reads TGTGCCAGCAGTTCCGGGACTAGCGGGGGGGGCGAGACCCAGTACTTC. Translation: CASSSGTSGGGETQYF.

This chain uses TRBV7-6 with TRBJ2-7, with TRBD1 matching 8 bases. Germline V gene data show CDR1 as SGHVS and CDR2 as FNYEAQ. The CDR3 sequence is 14 residues long. The CDR3 DNA reads as TGTGTCGGCAGCCTCCCGACAGGGGCGGGTGAGCAGTACTTC. Translating gives CVGSLPTGAGEQYF. The entire variable domain, with the rest obtained from reference TRBV7-6 and TRBJ2-7, is as follows: GAGVSQSPRYKVTKRGQDVALRCDPISGHVSLYWYRQALGQGPEFLTYFNYEAQQDKSGLPNDRFSAERPEGSISTLTIQRTEQRDSAMYRCVGSLPTGAGEQYFGPGTRLTVT.